The 25 T cell receptor beta chains in this list originate from one sample, sequenced in a study of CD8 T cells in ankylosing spondylitis. Each CDR3 protein is one row after TCRdb ran MiXCR on the 5' RACE reads. The profile shows 180,000 or so distinct CDR3 sequences, roughly 12% of them singletons. The sample taken for sequencing was blood, either unsorted or a sorted T cell fraction (not recorded which). The receptors stem from a male donor with ankylosing spondylitis or in good health (not recorded which).

The rearrangement joins TRBV27 to TRBJ2-2; tentatively, D is TRBD1 (6 bases). V lost 3 bases and J 3 bases, leaving 11 bases between the germline ends. The CDR3 is 15 residues long. From germline, CDR1 is MNHEY and CDR2 SMNVEV (reference sequence). The CDR3 DNA reads TGTGCCAGCAGTTTGTCCAGGGGCCACACCGGGGAGCTGTTTTTT. Protein sequence: CASSLSRGHTGELFF.

V and J are TRBV6-1 and TRBJ2-2; D remains unclear. The CDR3 is made up of 13 amino acids. V lost 3 bases, J lost 13 bases, and 15 bases lay in between. The V gene's germline CDR1 is MNHNS and CDR2 SASEGT. CDR3: CASSDSGRLGLFF. The CDR3 nucleotides are TGTGCCAGCAGTGATTCAGGAAGATTGGGGCTGTTTTTT.

This clonotype was found many times. V usage is TRBV5-6 and J usage is TRBJ2-3, with TRBD2 matching 8 bases. J was trimmed by 10 bases and V by 1 base; bases with no gene match: 2. The CDR3 is 12 residues long. Germline CDR1 SGHDT, CDR2 YYEEEE. The DNA for the CDR3 is TGTGCCAGCAGCTTGTCGACTAGCGCGCAGTATTTT. It encodes CASSLSTSAQYF.

This clonotype was detected many times. V usage is TRBV6-2 or TRBV6-3 and J usage is TRBJ1-5, with a possible D match to TRBD1 (5 bases). This CDR3 is built from 11 residues. The germline V gene encodes CDR1 MNHEY and CDR2 SVGEGT. Trimming stripped 1 base from V and 13 bases from J, with 8 bases between. The CDR3 DNA follows: TGTGCCAGCAGTTACTGGGGCCAGCAGCATTTT. It codes for CASSYWGQQHF.

The chain employs TRBV7-9 and TRBJ1-4; D unresolved. CDR3 length: 12 amino acids. CDR1 is SEHNR, CDR2 FQNEAQ, per germline (reference sequence). V was trimmed by 1 base and J by 8 bases, leaving 5 bases between them. CDR3 nucleotides: TGTGCCAGCAGCTTAGATCGCGAAAAACTGTTTTTT. This encodes CASSLDREKLFF. The variable domain in full, with the rest retrieved from reference TRBV7-9 and TRBJ1-4, is DTGVSQNPRHKITKRGQNVTFRCDPISEHNRLYWYRQTLGQGPEFLTYFQNEAQLEKSRLLSDRFSAERPKGSFSTLEIQRTEQGDSAMYLCASSLDREKLFFGSGTQLSVL.

There are many counts of this clonotype. V is TRBV5-1 and J is TRBJ1-1, with D possibly TRBD1 on 5 matching bases. Germline V gene sequence: CDR1 SGHRS, CDR2 YFSETQ. The length of the CDR3 is 13 residues. Trimming removed 3 bases from V and 4 bases from J, with 10 bases in between. The DNA for the CDR3 is TGCGCCAGCAGCTACGACGGGGGCACTGAAGCTTTCTTT. Protein product: CASSYDGGTEAFF.

This clonotype appeared many times. V usage is TRBV6-1 and J usage is TRBJ2-7; 7 bases fit TRBD1. CDR1 and CDR2 (germline): MNHNS, SASEGT. CDR3 length: 13 residues. The V segment lost 4 bases and the J segment 4 bases; nucleotides outside the gene matches: 4. CDR3 amino acids: CASSGDRLYEQYF. The DNA for the CDR3 is TGTGCCAGCAGTGGGGACAGATTATACGAGCAGTACTTC.

This clonotype has a count of ten or more. The chain recombines TRBV9 with TRBJ2-2, with D tentatively TRBD2 (5 bases). This CDR3 spans 17 amino acids. Trimming cost V 3 bases and J 0 bases, with 15 bases left between them. Germline-derived CDR1 and CDR2 are SGDLS and YYNGEE. Here the CDR3 DNA reads TGTGCCAGCAGCGAGGAGGTCTGGATTTCGAACACCGGGGAGCTGTTTTTT. It translates to CASSEEVWISNTGELFF.

The sample holds many counts of this clonotype. This chain uses TRBV30 with TRBJ1-2, with D unresolved. The CDR3 totals 11 residues. Trimming left V 5 bases short and J 7 bases short, with 11 bases between. Germline V gives CDR1 GTSNPN, CDR2 SVGIG (reference sequence). The CDR3 protein is CAWEHVAGYTF. CDR3 DNA sequence: TGTGCCTGGGAACACGTTGCTGGCTACACCTTC.

V gene TRBV7-2 combines with J gene TRBJ1-2; possible D gene TRBD1, 6 bases. V lost 5 bases to trimming and J lost 2 bases, with 15 bases between them. The CDR3 has 15 amino acids. Germline V gene lookup returns CDR1 SGHTA and CDR2 FQGNSA. The CDR3: CASSGGTRVNYGYTF. CDR3 bases: TGTGCCAGCAGCGGGGGCACACGTGTCAACTATGGCTACACCTTC.

This clonotype was seen many times. The chain links TRBV20-1 to TRBJ2-7; D is possibly TRBD2 (6 bases). V dropped 2 bases and J dropped 5 bases, with 19 bases sitting between them. The V gene's germline CDR1 is DFQATT and CDR2 SNEGSKA (reference sequence). This CDR3 comprises 15 residues. The CDR3 sequence is CSARRTGLSTNEQYF. The CDR3 coding sequence is TGCAGTGCTAGACGTACGGGACTCTCAACCAACGAGCAGTACTTC.

This clonotype turned up a few times. The chain employs TRBV28 and TRBJ2-5; D might be TRBD1 or TRBD2, each matching 5 bases. CDR1 is MDHEN, CDR2 SYDVKM, per germline. V was cut by 2 bases and J by 3 bases, with 13 bases left in between. The CDR3 consists of 15 residues. The CDR3 nucleotides read TGTGCCAGCAGTTTACCCGGGGCGTCCAAAGAGACCCAGTACTTC. Its translation is CASSLPGASKETQYF. The whole variable domain, remainder taken from reference TRBV28 and TRBJ2-5, is DVKVTQSSRYLVKRTGEKVFLECVQDMDHENMFWYRQDPGLGLRLIYFSYDVKMKEKGDIPEGYSVSREKKERFSLILESASTNQTSMYLCASSLPGASKETQYFGPGTRLLVL.

The chain recombines TRBV7-6 with TRBJ2-1; 10 bases align to TRBD2. The junction had 11 bases not matched to a gene; V was cut back by 1 base and J by 5 bases. CDR3 length: 18 residues. The germline V gene has CDR1 SGHVS and CDR2 FNYEAQ. Written as DNA, the CDR3 is TGTGCCAGCAGCTTAGTTCGAGCGGGGGGGCTACGAGACAATGAGCAGTTCTTC. Translating it yields CASSLVRAGGLRDNEQFF.

The V gene is TRBV5-1, the J gene TRBJ1-1, with D possibly TRBD1 on 6 matching bases. V gave up 0 bases and J gave up 7 bases, with 19 bases separating them. The germline CDR1 and CDR2 sequences are SGHRS and YFSETQ. The CDR3 sequence is 16 residues long. Here the CDR3 reads CASSLDRTAGGGEAFF. The DNA of the CDR3 is TGCGCCAGCAGCTTGGATAGGACAGCTGGGGGGGGTGAAGCTTTCTTT.

This clonotype came up many times. The CDR3 sequence is CASSQDRNRANLRYNEQFF. CDR3 nucleotides: TGCGCCAGCAGCCAAGATCGGAACAGGGCGAATTTAAGGTACAATGAGCAGTTCTTC. The chain has TRBV4-3 and TRBJ2-1; TRBD1 might be the D (6 bases). Germline CDR1 reads LGHNA; CDR2 reads YSLEER. V lost 0 bases and J lost 4, with 22 bases in between. There are 19 residues in the CDR3.

This clonotype occurred many times. The chain has TRBV4-3 and TRBJ2-3, with D unclear. The germline V gene encodes CDR1 LGHNA and CDR2 YSLEER. The CDR3 runs to 13 residues. Trimming cost V 2 bases and J 5 bases, with 8 bases left between them. CDR3 in amino acids: CASSQKHGDTQYF. Here the CDR3 DNA reads TGCGCCAGCAGCCAAAAACACGGAGATACGCAGTATTTT.

This clonotype came up many times. CDR3 residues: CASSLAGSGFQAAQYF. The CDR3 DNA follows: TGTGCCAGCAGCTTAGCAGGGTCCGGGTTTCAAGCGGCCCAGTACTTC. The V call is TRBV7-2, the J call TRBJ2-5; a possible D gene is TRBD2 (5 bases). The CDR3 has 16 residues. Looked up from germline, CDR1 is SGHTA and CDR2 is FQGNSA. With 0 bases removed from V and 9 bases from J, the gap between germline ends came to 20 bases.

This clonotype has at least ten counts. The J gene is TRBJ2-7, the V gene TRBV6-1, with D perhaps TRBD1 (5 bases). The germline V gene encodes CDR1 MNHNS and CDR2 SASEGT. V lost 7 bases and J 3 bases, leaving 13 bases between the germline ends. There are 13 residues in the CDR3. DNA of the CDR3: TGTGCCAGCAAAAGCTCAGGGTTCTACGAGCAGTACTTC. Its translation is CASKSSGFYEQYF.

The table lists this clonotype with many counts. The chain combines TRBV21-1 with TRBJ1-4. TRBV21-1 counts as a pseudogene. This CDR3 region has 10 residues. The CDR3 region is CASTCEKLFF. The CDR3 nucleotides are TGTGCCAGCACTTGTGAAAAACTGTTTTTT.

The sample holds a few counts of this clonotype. The V call is TRBV20-1, the J call TRBJ2-5, with D maybe TRBD1 (6 bases). The CDR3 is 14 residues long. CDR1 is DFQATT, CDR2 SNEGSKA, per germline (reference sequence). Trimming took off 5 bases at V and 2 bases at J, with 15 bases between the two ends. As DNA, the CDR3 is TGCAGTGCTGAGAGCAGGGGAACTCAAGAGACCCAGTACTTC. This translates into CSAESRGTQETQYF.

This clonotype appeared many times. The rearrangement uses TRBV5-5 and TRBJ2-5, with TRBD1 identical over 7 bases. In germline, CDR1 is SGHKS, CDR2 YYEKEE (reference sequence). The CDR3 covers 16 residues. The ends lost 1 base at V and 1 base at J; junction bases unmatched: 7. This chain's CDR3 is CASSLITRQGQETQYF. The CDR3 DNA follows: TGTGCCAGCAGCTTGATTACAAGACAGGGCCAAGAGACCCAGTACTTC.

This clonotype came up many times. V usage is TRBV28 and J usage is TRBJ1-4, with D possibly TRBD1 on 6 matching bases. The V end lost 5 bases, the J end lost 4 bases, and 14 bases lay between the germline ends. The CDR3 covers 15 residues. The germline V gene encodes CDR1 MDHEN and CDR2 SYDVKM. Written as DNA, the CDR3 is TGTGCCAGCAGTCTACCGGGGGGCAGTAATGAAAAACTGTTTTTT. Amino acid sequence: CASSLPGGSNEKLFF.

This rearrangement joins TRBV7-9 to TRBJ2-1; TRBD1 matches 9 bases. The CDR3 covers 15 residues. Trimming cost V 1 base and J 6 bases; bases outside gene matches: 4. CDR1 is SEHNR, CDR2 FQNEAQ, per germline (reference sequence). This chain's CDR3 is CASSLGQGVTNEQFF. The CDR3 nucleotides read TGTGCCAGCAGCTTAGGACAGGGGGTTACCAATGAGCAGTTCTTC.

The chain couples TRBV20-1 to TRBJ2-1; D perhaps matches TRBD2 (5 bases). The CDR3 spans 14 residues. Trimming shortened V by 0 bases and J by 5 bases, and 11 bases separated the two germline ends. The germline CDR1 and CDR2 sequences are DFQATT and SNEGSKA (reference sequence). CDR3 bases: TGCAGTGCTAGAGATCCCGGGATCAACAATGAGCAGTTCTTC. Residues: CSARDPGINNEQFF.

In this sample, this clonotype turned up many times. The J gene is TRBJ2-3, the V gene TRBV11-2; a weak D match, TRBD2 (6 bases). The V end lost 5 bases, the J end lost 4 bases, and 16 bases lay between the germline ends. The germline CDR1 and CDR2 sequences are SGHAT and FQNNGV. The CDR3 has 15 residues. The CDR3 reads CASSPLGGSADTQYF. Here the CDR3 DNA reads TGTGCCAGCAGCCCTCTCGGAGGGTCTGCAGATACGCAGTATTTT.